This entry concerns a single TCR beta chain. Its antigen is unknown. The entry originates in a study of Graves' ophthalmopathy and Graves' hyperthyroidism. Study-wide findings and caveats: Ophthalmopathy versus stable hyperthyroidism: 13-signature model gave under 90% sensitivity, 80% to 84% specificity. The blood repertoire also included most expanded thyroid clonotypes above 0.001 frequency.

Enrolled hyperthyroidism patients had a new diagnosis, a duration under 2 months, and an age of 18 to 65. Serum thyroxine and TRAb, along with clinical symptoms, thyroid ultrasound and orbital computed tomography, were what diagnosis relied on. The sequenced template was RNA, covering the TCR beta CDR3 region. Second-round multiplex PCR followed a first-round RT-PCR using HTBI primers. TCRdb itself ran the multiplex PCR reads through MiXCR, one entry per CDR3 protein. The table shows around 590,000 distinct CDR3 sequences, with under 40% occurring only once. The source is an adult man with Graves' hyperthyroidism. Sequenced sample: peripheral blood or thyroid tissue (not recorded which).

CDR3 nucleotide sequence: TGTGCCAGCTCACCTGGGACAGAAGCAACTAATGAAAAACTGTTTTTT. The encoded protein is CASSPGTEATNEKLFF. J is TRBJ1-4 and V is TRBV25-1; the match to TRBD1 covers 7 bases. Trimming at V came to 8 bases and at J to 0 bases, leaving 9 bases not matched to a gene. Germline loops: CDR1 MGHDK, CDR2 SYGVNS. The CDR3 has 16 residues.